This section outlines one T cell receptor beta chain sequence together with its context. This PCR relied on a set of 60 Vbeta primers and 13 Jbeta primers. Measured with immunoSEQ multiplex PCR; TCRdb has only the in-frame clones, and not every one. Of over 100,000 clones listed, roughly 73% are singletons. These data are taken from a study of cytomegalovirus exposure and HLA in healthy donors. The V end was cut by 0 bases, the J end by 5 bases, with 11 bases between. Per the germline V gene, CDR1 is MNHEY and CDR2 is SVGAGI. The CDR3 has 14 residues. The specimen was PBMCs. The rearrangement uses TRBV6-5 and TRBJ2-7; tentative D call: TRBD2 (6 bases). This sequence originates from a woman in her 30s in good health and CMV-seronegative. The DNA of the CDR3 is TGTGCCAGCAGTTACTCGCGGGGTTTACACGAGCAGTACTTC. Its protein is CASSYSRGLHEQYF.